These 6 T cell receptor beta chains came from one sample sequenced in a study of blood T cells in healthy people across ages. A second PCR of roughly 7 to 11 cycles used a sample-barcoded 5' primer and a J-beta primer mix. One entry per CDR3 protein, called by TCRdb with MiXCR from the 5' RACE reads. This table has 1,100,000 or so distinct CDR3 sequences, 45% appearing once. The sequenced material came from blood. Receptor source: a woman aged 60-75 years in good health.

Comment on this clonotype: One end of the junction fails to match germline, which may point to a read error. The chain recombines TRBV7-3 with TRBJ2-2, with 8 bases aligning to TRBD1. Germline V gene lookup returns CDR1 SGHTA and CDR2 FQGTGA. The CDR3 sequence is 12 residues long. CDR3 in DNA: TGTACCAGAAGCTTACAGGGGGAGGAGCTGTTTTTT. The encoded protein is CTRSLQGEELFF.

The J gene is TRBJ2-3, the V gene TRBV12-3 or TRBV12-4; D call uncertain. This CDR3 spans 14 amino acids. Trimming pared 3 bases from V and 4 bases from J, leaving 11 bases between. In nucleotides, the CDR3 is TGTGCCAGCAGTTTTTTTGGAGCATCAGATACGCAGTATTTT. Translated, it gives CASSFFGASDTQYF.

This chain joins TRBV7-9 and TRBJ2-3, with 7 bases lining up with TRBD2. CDR1 is SEHNR, CDR2 FQNEAQ, per germline (reference sequence). V lost 6 bases, J lost 3 bases, and 12 bases stayed unmatched. This CDR3 is 16 amino acids long. The CDR3 coding sequence is TGTGCCAGCAGAGCAGCCGGGACTATAATTACAGATACGCAGTATTTT. Translation gives CASRAAGTIITDTQYF.

This clonotype was picked up many times. The chain employs TRBV29-1 and TRBJ1-5, with D hard to call. The CDR3 has 13 residues. The germline gives CDR1 SQVTM, CDR2 ANQGSEA. V shed 6 bases and J shed 4 bases, with 13 bases lying between them. CDR3 bases: TGCAGCGTCTCCCCTGGGCGGAATCAGCCCCAGCATTTT. Amino acid sequence: CSVSPGRNQPQHF.

V gene TRBV3-1 combines with J gene TRBJ1-2; D is unresolved. The germline V and J ends were trimmed by 1 base and 1 base, with 10 bases remaining between them. The CDR3 sequence is 15 residues long. The germline V gene has CDR1 LGHDT and CDR2 YNNKEL (reference sequence). CDR3 loop: CASSQGVAFNYGYTF. CDR3 sequence (DNA): TGTGCCAGCAGCCAAGGGGTAGCGTTTAACTATGGCTACACCTTC.

The chain employs TRBV27 and TRBJ2-7, with D tentatively TRBD2 (5 bases). The CDR3 sequence is 14 residues long. The V and J ends lost 2 bases and 0 bases respectively, with 8 bases between them. Germline CDR1 and CDR2: MNHEY and SMNVEV (reference sequence). The CDR3 loop is CASSLRGFSYEQYF. The CDR3 bases are TGTGCCAGCAGTTTACGCGGGTTCTCCTACGAGCAGTACTTC.